This T cell receptor (beta chain) was captured by sequencing in a study of shared clonotypes between healthy human individuals. Authors' data handling: Filtering of immunoSEQ junctional sequences could not match full-length read filtering. Assay used: immunoSEQ multiplex PCR; TCRdb lists only in-frame clones, some missing. V and J calls and clone size follow that table, whereas D and trimming were derived from the DNA. The repertoire has approximately 2.3 million clones, approximately 95% of them found once; the top ten carry about 0.39%. With regard to this clone: Its target is not known. Other DNA sequences within the sample encode an identical CDR3.

Study-wide results and caveats: Naive CD4 clonotypes were shared across a few donors at 4.5% to 6%.

With V trimmed by 2 bases and J by 7 bases, 5 bases remained unmatched. In germline, CDR1 is SGHRS, CDR2 YFSETQ. The CDR3 is made up of 14 amino acids. Material for sequencing was naive CD4+ T cells from PBMCs. The sample's subset: CD45RA+ positively selected. The chain couples TRBV5-1 to TRBJ2-7; 11 bases map to TRBD2. This sequence was found in a man aged 18 to 35 in good health. Some clones in this sample may be carry-over from other donors' samples. CDR3 sequence (DNA): TGCGCCAGCAGCTTACTAGCGGGAGTGGGGGAGCAGTACTTC. Translating it yields CASSLLAGVGEQYF.